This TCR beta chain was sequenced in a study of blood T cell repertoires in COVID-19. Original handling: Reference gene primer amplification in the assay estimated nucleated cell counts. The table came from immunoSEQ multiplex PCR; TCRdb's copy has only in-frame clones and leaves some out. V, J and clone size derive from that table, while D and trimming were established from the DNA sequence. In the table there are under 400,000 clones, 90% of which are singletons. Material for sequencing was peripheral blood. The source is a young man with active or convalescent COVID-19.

The CDR3 DNA reads TGTGCCAGCAGCGTATCGAGGACGGGAGGGTTCGGTTCACCCCTCCACTTT. Encoded protein: CASSVSRTGGFGSPLHF. The chain carries TRBV9 and TRBJ1-6; D gene uncertain. Germline V lookup: CDR1 SGDLS, CDR2 YYNGEE. Deletions cut 1 base from V and 9 bases from J, with 20 bases between. This CDR3 comprises 17 residues.